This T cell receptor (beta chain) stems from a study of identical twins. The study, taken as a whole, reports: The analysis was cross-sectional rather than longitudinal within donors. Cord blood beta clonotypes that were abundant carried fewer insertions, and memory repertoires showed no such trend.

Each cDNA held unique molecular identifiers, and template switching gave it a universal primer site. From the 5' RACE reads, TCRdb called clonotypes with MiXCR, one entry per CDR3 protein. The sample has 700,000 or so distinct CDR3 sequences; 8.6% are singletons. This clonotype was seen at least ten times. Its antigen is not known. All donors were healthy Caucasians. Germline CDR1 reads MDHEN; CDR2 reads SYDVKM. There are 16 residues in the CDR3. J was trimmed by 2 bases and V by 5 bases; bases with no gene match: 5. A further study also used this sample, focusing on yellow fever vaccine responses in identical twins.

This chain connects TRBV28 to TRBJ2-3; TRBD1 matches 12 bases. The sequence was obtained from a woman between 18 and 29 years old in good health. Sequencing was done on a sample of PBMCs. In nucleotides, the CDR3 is TGTGCCAGCAGTCCCCCGGGACAGGGGGCCACAGATACGCAGTATTTT. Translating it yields CASSPPGQGATDTQYF.